The 27 T cell receptor beta chains listed next were all sequenced from one sample in a study of preoperative IRX-2 immunotherapy in early breast cancer. Method: immunoSEQ multiplex PCR; TCRdb's copy keeps in-frame clones and lacks some. Of around 30,000 clones in the sample, roughly 74% are singletons; the top ten hold around 2.3%. Treatment in this sample: preoperative locoregional IRX-2 cytokine immunotherapy. The sequencing here drew on lymph node tissue, taken before IRX-2 immunotherapy. These receptors were taken from a human donor with breast cancer.

The genes are TRBV10-2 and TRBJ1-1; D gene uncertain. There are 12 residues in the CDR3. The germline gives CDR1 WSHSY, CDR2 SAAADI. The V end lost 3 bases, the J end lost 6 bases, and 8 bases lay between the germline ends. CDR3 protein: CASSDWEAEAFF. The CDR3 DNA is TGCGCCAGCAGTGATTGGGAGGCTGAAGCTTTCTTT.

This clone was detected once. The V call is TRBV5-1, the J call TRBJ2-3, with unresolved D. The CDR3 runs to 15 residues. Germline V gene sequence: CDR1 SGHRS, CDR2 YFSETQ. V dropped 2 bases and J dropped 1 base, with 11 bases sitting between them. The CDR3 protein is CASSFGNMGTDTQYF. CDR3 sequence (DNA): TGCGCCAGCAGCTTTGGAAACATGGGCACAGATACGCAGTATTTT.

This clone has only one observation. This chain uses TRBV28 with TRBJ1-5, with TRBD1 matching over 8 bases. CDR1 is MDHEN, CDR2 SYDVKM, per germline. With V trimmed by 5 bases and J by 6 bases, 9 bases remained unmatched. The CDR3 loop spans 15 amino acids. This CDR3 is CASSQGQGLTQPQHF. The DNA for the CDR3 is TGTGCCAGCAGTCAAGGACAGGGCTTGACTCAGCCCCAGCATTTT.

This clone was counted between two and nine times. The chain combines TRBV6-8 with TRBJ1-5; D is unresolved. The CDR3 is 19 amino acids. Germline V gives CDR1 MNHGY, CDR2 SAAAGT. The germline V and J ends were trimmed by 4 bases and 2 bases, with 24 bases remaining between them. The CDR3 reads CASSSLIDGGDMGNQPQHF. As DNA, the CDR3 is TGTGCCAGCAGTTCCCTCATAGATGGTGGCGACATGGGCAATCAGCCCCAGCATTTT.

The chain employs TRBV30 and TRBJ1-1; possibly TRBD1 for D (5 bases). From germline, CDR1 is GTSNPN and CDR2 SVGIG (reference sequence). V lost 5 bases and J 1 base, leaving 14 bases between the germline ends. The CDR3 consists of 14 residues. CDR3 nucleotide sequence: TGTGCCTGGGGGGCGGGGACGGAGAACACTGAAGCTTTCTTT. Its translation is CAWGAGTENTEAFF.

In DNA form, the CDR3 reads TGTGCCAGCAGCTTAGCGCAGCTTGGGAACACCGGGGAGCTGTTTTTT. Encoded protein: CASSLAQLGNTGELFF. V and J are TRBV7-4 and TRBJ2-2, with no clear D. CDR1 is SGHVT and CDR2 is SQSDAQ in the germline V gene. This CDR3 contains 16 residues. V lost 0 bases and J lost 1, with 9 bases in between.

The V and J genes are TRBV7-7 and TRBJ1-2, with 9 bases matching TRBD1. With 5 bases clipped from V and 2 bases from J, the junction kept 6 bases outside the gene matches. Germline V gene sequence: CDR1 SSHAT, CDR2 FNYEAQ (reference sequence). The length of the CDR3 is 15 residues. CDR3 amino acids: CASSPSGTGNYGYTF. In nucleotides, the CDR3 is TGTGCCAGCAGCCCTTCCGGGACAGGGAACTATGGCTACACCTTC.

This sequence joins TRBV7-1 and TRBJ1-1, with a tentative D call TRBD1 (5 bases). TRBV7-1 qualifies as an ORF whose function is uncertain. CDR3 length: 15 residues. The V gene lost 5 bases and the J gene lost 0 bases, with 13 bases spanning the gap. CDR3 in DNA: TGTGCCAGCAGCCCGGGACCGATCATGAACACTGAAGCTTTCTTT. This encodes CASSPGPIMNTEAFF.

This clone was found a few times. This chain connects TRBV11-3 to TRBJ1-6; D is possibly TRBD1 (6 bases). The V gene's germline CDR1 is SGHNT and CDR2 YENEEA. This CDR3 has 15 amino acids. V was cut by 1 base and J by 13 bases, with 17 bases left in between. The CDR3 DNA follows: TGTGCCAGCAGCTTAGGATGGAGGGGGGAATGGCCCCTCCACTTT. Amino acids: CASSLGWRGEWPLHF. Supplemented by reference TRBV11-3 and TRBJ1-6, the full variable domain reads EAGVVQSPRYKIIEKKQPVAFWCNPISGHNTLYWYLQNLGQGPELLIRYENEEAVDDSQLPKDRFSAERLKGVDSTLKIQPAELGDSAVYLCASSLGWRGEWPLHFGNGTRLTVT.

The V call is TRBV25-1, the J call TRBJ1-1; D not resolved. V gave up 1 base and J gave up 8 bases, with 11 bases separating them. Germline lookup yields CDR1 MGHDK and CDR2 SYGVNS. The CDR3 is 13 amino acids. The CDR3 DNA reads as TGTGCCAGCAGTGAATTGGGCTCGGGGGAAGCTTTCTTT. The encoded protein is CASSELGSGEAFF.

The rearrangement links TRBV6-8 to TRBJ2-7; no reliable D call. The CDR3 contains 12 residues. The germline V gene has CDR1 MNHGY and CDR2 SAAAGT. The V end lost 2 bases, the J end lost 2 bases, and 4 bases lay between the germline ends. This CDR3 reads CASSYPTYEQYF. CDR3 nucleotides: TGTGCCAGCAGTTACCCCACCTACGAGCAGTACTTC.

This chain links TRBV10-1 with TRBJ2-7; D unclear. CDR1 is WNHNN and CDR2 is SYGVQD in the germline V gene (reference sequence). The CDR3 is 11 amino acids. Trimming took 3 bases from V and 4 from J, leaving 4 bases between them. In nucleotides, the CDR3 is TGCGCCAGCAGTGACGGATACGAGCAGTACTTC. It translates to CASSDGYEQYF.

The J gene is TRBJ1-1, the V gene TRBV6-8; 9 bases map to TRBD1. There are 14 residues in the CDR3. V lost 6 bases to trimming and J lost 1 base; unmatched junction nucleotides: 3. Germline CDR1 and CDR2: MNHGY and SAAAGT. CDR3 in DNA: TGTGCCAGCAGGGGGACAGGGCGGAACACTGAAGCTTTCTTT. Translating it yields CASRGTGRNTEAFF.

V usage is TRBV29-1 and J usage is TRBJ1-1, with 10 bases that match TRBD1. The V gene's germline CDR1 is SQVTM and CDR2 ANQGSEA. This CDR3 contains 14 residues. V dropped 4 bases and J dropped 4; count of bases not matched to a gene: 6. The DNA for the CDR3 is TGCAGCGTTGCGGGACAGGGGTATCGCACTGAAGCTTTCTTT. It is translated as CSVAGQGYRTEAFF.

This clone is a singleton in its sample. The chain couples TRBV23-1 to TRBJ1-1; 9 nucleotides match TRBD1. TRBV23-1 is sorted into the ORF group, with uncertain function. V was clipped by 6 bases and J by 4 bases; unmatched bases: 15. The CDR3 is made up of 17 amino acids. Here the CDR3 DNA reads TGCGCCAGCAGCCCTCGCCAGGACAGGGGTCAGGTCACTGAAGCTTTCTTT. This encodes CASSPRQDRGQVTEAFF.

The genes are TRBV5-1 and TRBJ2-3; possibly TRBD1 for D (5 bases). The V and J ends lost 1 base and 2 bases respectively, with 14 bases between them. There are 16 residues in the CDR3. Germline CDR1 SGHRS, CDR2 YFSETQ. The CDR3 coding sequence is TGCGCCAGCAGCTTGAGCACACAGGTGGTCACAGATACGCAGTATTTT. Protein sequence: CASSLSTQVVTDTQYF.

This sequence joins TRBV11-3 and TRBJ1-6, with D possibly TRBD1 on 5 matching bases. With 6 bases removed from V and 8 bases from J, the gap between germline ends came to 14 bases. The CDR3 has 14 amino acids. Germline V CDR1 and CDR2: SGHNT, YENEEA. Here the CDR3 DNA reads TGTGCCAGCAGTTTTAGAGGGGCGGATTCACCCCTCCACTTT. It yields the protein CASSFRGADSPLHF.

V usage is TRBV19 and J usage is TRBJ2-5, with D perhaps TRBD1 or TRBD2 (5 bases each). Germline assignment: CDR1 LNHDA and CDR2 SQIVND (reference sequence). There are 15 residues in the CDR3. Trimming shortened V by 1 base and J by 2 bases, and 11 bases separated the two germline ends. CDR3 sequence: CASSIAAGRQETQYF. DNA for the CDR3: TGTGCCAGTAGTATAGCGGCAGGGAGACAAGAGACCCAGTACTTC.

The rearrangement uses TRBV6-8 and TRBJ1-1; 8 positions match TRBD1. Germline CDR1 reads MNHGY; CDR2 reads SAAAGT. The V segment lost 10 bases and the J segment 0 bases; nucleotides outside the gene matches: 7. This CDR3 contains 14 residues. The CDR3: CAIRSGQVNTEAFF. The CDR3 DNA sequence: TGTGCCATCAGATCGGGACAGGTGAACACTGAAGCTTTCTTT.

The chain employs TRBV28 and TRBJ1-1, with no clear D. Between the trimmed V and J ends, which lost 5 bases and 1 base, there was a span of 8 bases. Per germline, CDR1 MDHEN and CDR2 SYDVKM. The CDR3 runs 13 residues. CDR3 sequence (DNA): TGTGCCAGCAGTGTCCCAGGGAACACTGAAGCTTTCTTT. It yields the protein CASSVPGNTEAFF.

This clone was detected a few times. V is TRBV11-3 and J is TRBJ1-1; TRBD1 might be the D (5 bases). CDR1 and CDR2 (germline): SGHNT, YENEEA. The CDR3 is 16 amino acids. Trimming stripped 3 bases from V and 7 bases from J, with 21 bases between. CDR3 nucleotide sequence: TGTGCCAGCAGCTTGGGATCCCAAAGAGGGGCCATTGAAGCTTTCTTT. The encoded protein is CASSLGSQRGAIEAFF. The full variable domain, completed using reference TRBV11-3 and TRBJ1-1, is EAGVVQSPRYKIIEKKQPVAFWCNPISGHNTLYWYLQNLGQGPELLIRYENEEAVDDSQLPKDRFSAERLKGVDSTLKIQPAELGDSAVYLCASSLGSQRGAIEAFFGQGTRLTVV.

This chain joins TRBV6-8 and TRBJ2-2; D is unclear. CDR1 MNHGY and CDR2 SAAAGT come from the germline V gene. Trimming shortened V by 2 bases and J by 6 bases, and 10 bases separated the two germline ends. The CDR3 consists of 14 residues. Here the CDR3 DNA reads TGTGCCAGCAGTTACCTCAAGGTCTCCGGGGAGCTGTTTTTT. As protein: CASSYLKVSGELFF.

The chain combines TRBV7-1 with TRBJ1-2, with a possible D match to TRBD1 (5 bases). TRBV7-1 belongs to the ORF category, with a function that is uncertain. CDR3 size: 13 residues. V lost 4 bases and J 6 bases, leaving 12 bases between the germline ends. The CDR3 sequence is CASSLERGDGYTF. CDR3 coding DNA: TGTGCCAGCAGCTTAGAGCGAGGGGATGGCTACACCTTC.

The chain links TRBV7-6 to TRBJ1-5, with D perhaps TRBD1 (5 bases). Germline CDR1 and CDR2: SGHVS and FNYEAQ. The CDR3 runs to 14 residues. V lost 5 bases, J lost 4 bases, and 12 bases lay in between. CDR3 sequence reads: CASSEAGVNQPQHF. DNA of the CDR3: TGTGCCAGCAGCGAGGCGGGGGTTAATCAGCCCCAGCATTTT.

The gene calls are TRBV6-8 and TRBJ2-1, with D tentatively TRBD1 (6 bases). The CDR3 covers 17 residues. Germline V CDR1 and CDR2: MNHGY, SAAAGT. Between the trimmed V and J ends, which lost 0 bases and 5 bases, there was a span of 17 bases. CDR3 nucleotide sequence: TGTGCCAGCAGTTACTCAGGTCTTAGACAGGTCCACAATGAGCAGTTCTTC. Protein: CASSYSGLRQVHNEQFF.

This rearrangement joins TRBV5-1 to TRBJ1-6, with D perhaps TRBD1 (6 bases). V lost 3 bases and J 7 bases, leaving 14 bases between the germline ends. Germline values: CDR1 SGHRS, CDR2 YFSETQ. There are 15 residues in the CDR3. The CDR3 coding sequence is TGCGCCAGCAGCTGGGGGGGCGCGGGAAATTCACCCCTCCACTTT. It translates to CASSWGGAGNSPLHF.

The chain couples TRBV7-1 to TRBJ1-6; D remains ambiguous. TRBV7-1 is treated as an ORF (open reading frame) with a function not yet certain. Trimming removed 4 bases at V and 11 bases at J, with 12 bases between. The CDR3 is 13 amino acids. The DNA of the CDR3 is TGTGCCAGCAGCTTAGTGCGGTCGACACCCCTCCACTTT. It translates to CASSLVRSTPLHF.